The TCR beta chain described here comes from a study of T cells after yellow fever vaccination. TCRdb reprocessed the 5' RACE reads via MiXCR and lists one record per CDR3 protein. This table holds under 500,000 distinct CDR3 sequences, around 20% found once. The germline V gene encodes CDR1 MNHNY and CDR2 SVGAGI (reference sequence). There are 15 residues in the CDR3. With 5 bases clipped from V and 4 bases from J, the junction kept 8 bases outside the gene matches. The TCR was taken from a man younger than 30 who received the YFV17D yellow fever vaccine. The specimen was PBMCs, collected before the yellow fever booster vaccination. This chain connects TRBV6-6 to TRBJ2-3; 8 bases align to TRBD1. The CDR3 loop reads CASSPGTGFSDTQYF. The CDR3 coding sequence is TGTGCCAGCAGTCCCGGGACAGGTTTTTCAGATACGCAGTATTTT.